The 8 T cell receptor beta chains below come from one sample, sequenced in a study of beta chain features in type 1 diabetes. Expressed TCRB transcripts were sequenced, since all the RNA that had been isolated was reverse transcribed. Sequencing used immunoSEQ multiplex PCR; TCRdb keeps in-frame clones, though not all of them. The table lists 350,000 to 450,000 clones, approximately 14% of them singletons, with around 0.035% in the top ten. Sequenced sample: naive CD4+ T cells from blood. These receptors were taken from a man aged 25 to 40 in good health.

This clone has only a few counts. V usage is TRBV30 and J usage is TRBJ2-1; 7 bases line up with TRBD1. The CDR3 length is 16 residues. V lost 1 base to trimming and J lost 6 bases; unmatched junction nucleotides: 12. The germline V gene has CDR1 GTSNPN and CDR2 SVGIG (reference sequence). The CDR3 nucleotides are TGTGCCTGGAGTGCTCGATCCGGGACAGTCCCCAATGAGCAGTTCTTC. Amino acid sequence: CAWSARSGTVPNEQFF.

The chain joins TRBV6-6 to TRBJ2-1, with a weak D call TRBD1 (6 bases). V dropped 5 bases and J dropped 4 bases, with 15 bases sitting between them. Germline CDR1 is MNHNY and CDR2 is SVGAGI (reference sequence). The CDR3 has 15 residues. CDR3 loop: CASSPPGQKYNEQFF. The CDR3 DNA is TGTGCCAGCAGTCCCCCCGGACAGAAATACAATGAGCAGTTCTTC.

The J gene is TRBJ2-5, the V gene TRBV7-9; the match to TRBD2 covers 7 bases. This CDR3 contains 15 residues. In germline, CDR1 is SEHNR, CDR2 FQNEAQ (reference sequence). Losses at the gene ends were 5 bases for V and 4 bases for J; bases not matched to a gene: 10. CDR3 region: CASSLRDYSRETQYF. DNA for the CDR3: TGTGCCAGCAGCCTCCGGGACTACTCCCGAGAGACCCAGTACTTC. The variable domain in full, with the rest retrieved from reference TRBV7-9 and TRBJ2-5, is DTGVSQNPRHKITKRGQNVTFRCDPISEHNRLYWYRQTLGQGPEFLTYFQNEAQLEKSRLLSDRFSAERPKGSFSTLEIQRTEQGDSAMYLCASSLRDYSRETQYFGPGTRLLVL.

This clone was counted a few times. V gene TRBV15 combines with J gene TRBJ1-4; D remains ambiguous. V was clipped by 0 bases and J by 5 bases, with 7 bases between them. CDR1 is LNHNV, CDR2 YYDKDF, per germline (reference sequence). The CDR3 loop spans 14 amino acids. CDR3 region: CATSRDNGNEKLFF. CDR3 bases: TGTGCCACCAGCAGAGATAACGGAAATGAAAAACTGTTTTTT.

The chain has TRBV30 and TRBJ1-5, with TRBD1 identical over 8 bases. Germline loops: CDR1 GTSNPN, CDR2 SVGIG (reference sequence). With 4 bases clipped from V and 3 bases from J, the junction kept 11 bases outside the gene matches. The CDR3 runs 16 residues. This chain's CDR3 is CAWILRQGPINQPQHF. DNA for the CDR3: TGTGCCTGGATCCTCAGACAGGGGCCAATCAATCAGCCCCAGCATTTT.

This clone was seen a few times. The gene calls are TRBV12-5 and TRBJ2-5; weak D call: TRBD2 (6 bases). The CDR3 spans 14 residues. Trimming stripped 1 base from V and 2 bases from J, with 8 bases between. Germline V CDR1 and CDR2: LGHNT, FRNRAP. The CDR3 DNA is TGTGCTAGTGGTTTGGGACTAGTTCAAGAGACCCAGTACTTC. Its translation: CASGLGLVQETQYF.

V usage is TRBV9 and J usage is TRBJ2-3; 7 bases fit TRBD1. Unmatched junction bases numbered 3, after V lost 2 bases and J lost 0 bases. This CDR3 comprises 15 residues. The germline gives CDR1 SGDLS, CDR2 YYNGEE. CDR3 coding DNA: TGTGCCAGCAGCGTTACGGGACAGAGCACAGATACGCAGTATTTT. As protein: CASSVTGQSTDTQYF. Full variable domain (rest looked up from reference TRBV9 and TRBJ2-3): DSGVTQTPKHLITATGQRVTLRCSPRSGDLSVYWYQQSLDQGLQFLIQYYNGEERAKGNILERFSAQQFPDLHSELNLSSLELGDSALYFCASSVTGQSTDTQYFGPGTRLTVL.

This clone was found a few times. The chain has TRBV19 and TRBJ2-3, with D tentatively TRBD2 (5 bases). The CDR3 spans 16 residues. Germline CDR1 LNHDA, CDR2 SQIVND (reference sequence). V was clipped by 3 bases and J by 0 bases, with 13 bases between them. The CDR3 DNA follows: TGTGCCAGTAGTATTTACCGGGAACCTAGCACAGATACGCAGTATTTT. This translates into CASSIYREPSTDTQYF.